Listed below are T cell receptor beta chains from one sample, sequenced in a study of T cells in Graves' hyperthyroidism and ophthalmopathy. TCRdb fed the multiplex PCR reads into MiXCR, producing one record per CDR3 protein. The profile shows some 460,000 distinct CDR3 sequences, approximately 14% of them singletons. Specimen: blood. These receptors were collected from a woman under 30 with Graves' hyperthyroidism. Both conserved end residues are part of each CDR3. D genes are given only for firm matches. Part of the rows lack a size; the others show once, few, many or a class for expanded clones.

>once|TRBV18|.|TRBJ2-7
TGTGCCAGCTCACCGTACAGACATTTAGGTATCTACGAGCAGTACTTC
CASSPYRHLGIYEQYF
>many|TRBV2|.|TRBJ2-2
TGTGCCAGCAGTGGGAGGGGGCACCTTAACACCGGGGAGCTGTTTTTT
CASSGRGHLNTGELFF
>few|TRBV6-5|TRBD1|TRBJ2-1
TGTGCCAGCAGTTACTCTCCCGGGACAGGGGCCTACAATGAGCAGTTCTTC
CASSYSPGTGAYNEQFF
>few|TRBV5-1|TRBD2|TRBJ2-7
TGCGCCAGCAGTCCCTACCGGGGGAGGGAGAATGTCCACGAGCAGTACTTC
CASSPYRGRENVHEQYF
>.|TRBV29-1|.|TRBJ2-7
TGCAGCGCCGGACAGACTACCTACGAGCAGTACTTC
CSAGQTTYEQYF
>.|TRBV7-2|.|TRBJ2-7
TGTGCCAGCAGCTTAGTCAGGCTAGCCGGGGGCGAGCAGTACTTC
CASSLVRLAGGEQYF
>.|TRBV5-6|.|TRBJ2-7
TGTGCCAGCAGCTGGACGGTTCCTGGGGCCTACGAGCAGTACTTC
CASSWTVPGAYEQYF
>.|TRBV2|TRBD1|TRBJ2-7
TGTGCCAGCAGCCCGGGACAGGGGTCCCCCTACGAGCAGTACTTC
CASSPGQGSPYEQYF
>many|TRBV11-2|TRBD1|TRBJ2-7
TGTGCCAGCAGCTTACGGAGACCGGGACAGGGTAACTACGAGCAGTACTTC
CASSLRRPGQGNYEQYF
>many|TRBV7-8|.|TRBJ1-5
TGTGCCAGCAGCTTTTGGAGGGGATGGAATCAGCCCCAGCATTTT
CASSFWRGWNQPQHF
>few|TRBV19|.|TRBJ2-5
TGTGCCAGTAGTACACGTCTTAGGGAGACCCAGTACTTC
CASSTRLRETQYF
>many|TRBV7-2|.|TRBJ1-5
TGTGCCAGCAGCTTAACAGGCCGCCAGCCCCAGCATTTT
CASSLTGRQPQHF
>.|TRBV20-1|TRBD2|TRBJ2-2
TGCAGTGCTAGGTCCGGGAGGGCCACCGGGGAGCTGTTTTTT
CSARSGRATGELFF
>.|TRBV4-2|.|TRBJ1-1
TGTGCCAGCAGCCAAGATTGGGGCTTGAACACTGAAGCTTTCTTT
CASSQDWGLNTEAFF
>many|TRBV19|.|TRBJ1-5
TGTGCCAGTAGTATAGCGCGCAGGGGCAATCAGCCCCAGCATTTT
CASSIARRGNQPQHF
>.|TRBV20-1|.|TRBJ1-6
TGCAGTACCCCGATTTCGGGTTCCTATAATTCACCCCTCCACTTT
CSTPISGSYNSPLHF
>few|TRBV7-2|.|TRBJ1-3
TGTGCCAGCAGCTTTGATGGGGGCGGAAACACCATATATTTT
CASSFDGGGNTIYF
>.|TRBV20-1|.|TRBJ1-3
TGCAGTGCTACTGACAGGACTGGTGGAAACACCATATATTTT
CSATDRTGGNTIYF
>many|TRBV11-2|TRBD2|TRBJ2-3
TGTGCCAGCTCCTGGGGGGGGAGCACAGATACGCAGTATTTT
CASSWGGSTDTQYF
>many|TRBV24-1|.|TRBJ1-4
TGTGCCACCAGTGACCGCAACAGGGAACGGGGGGAAAAACTGTTTTTT
CATSDRNRERGEKLFF
>.|TRBV5-1|TRBD1|TRBJ1-4
TGCGCCAGCAGCTTGGGGACAGGGGAGGAAAAACTGTTTTTT
CASSLGTGEEKLFF
>.|TRBV2|TRBD2|TRBJ2-5
TGTGCCAGCATAACCGGGACTACTCAAGAGACCCAGTACTTC
CASITGTTQETQYF
>.|TRBV27|TRBD1|TRBJ1-2
TGTGCCAGCAGTTTATTCGCCGGACAGGGGGTCGGCTATGGCTACACCTTC
CASSLFAGQGVGYGYTF
>many|TRBV12-3/TRBV12-4|TRBD1|TRBJ2-7
TGTGCCAGCAGGAGACAGGGGGGAACCTACGAGCAGTACTTC
CASRRQGGTYEQYF
>many|TRBV11-2|.|TRBJ1-1
TGTGCCAGCAGCTTAGAAGGGGGAGGGACTGAAGCTTTCTTT
CASSLEGGGTEAFF
>.|TRBV10-1|.|TRBJ1-2
TGCGCCAGCAGTGAGAATAGGGAATATGGCTACACCTTC
CASSENREYGYTF
>many|TRBV7-3|.|TRBJ1-1
TGTGCCAGCGGCAAACAGGAGAGCACTGAAGCTTTCTTT
CASGKQESTEAFF
>.|TRBV29-1|.|TRBJ2-7
TGCAGCCCTGTCGAAGGGCACCGCTACGAGCAGTACTTC
CSPVEGHRYEQYF
>many|TRBV10-3|TRBD2|TRBJ2-3
TGTGCCATCAGTGAGTCGCCTAGCGGGCGGCCTAGCACAGATACGCAGTATTTT
CAISESPSGRPSTDTQYF
>once|TRBV4-1|.|TRBJ2-6
TGCGCCAGCAGGTCCAGGGCGGCCAACGTCCTGACTTTC
CASRSRAANVLTF
>many|TRBV7-2|TRBD1|TRBJ1-3
TGTGCCAGCAGCTTAAGGACAGGGTATGGAAACACCATATATTTT
CASSLRTGYGNTIYF
>few|TRBV16|.|TRBJ1-1
TGTGCCAGCAGTCCGTTTGGGGCCAAAAACACTGAAGCTTTCTTT
CASSPFGAKNTEAFF
>.|TRBV24-1|.|TRBJ2-7
TGTGCCACCAGTGACACAGGGTTAGGCGAGCAGTACTTC
CATSDTGLGEQYF
>many|TRBV7-9|TRBD2|TRBJ2-5
TGTGCCAGCAGCCCCCCCCTAGCGGGAGTAGAGACCCAGTACTTC
CASSPPLAGVETQYF
>.|TRBV5-1|.|TRBJ2-2
TGCGCCAGCAGCCAGGACTCTGGGGAGCTGTTTTTT
CASSQDSGELFF
>few|TRBV7-9|.|TRBJ1-1
TGTGCCAGCGGGAGTGGGGGTACGAGGGGGGAGATTAACACTGAAGCTTTCTTT
CASGSGGTRGEINTEAFF
>few|TRBV20-1|.|TRBJ2-7
TGCAGTGCTACCCTCTCCCAGGAAGGGTACGAGCAGTACTTC
CSATLSQEGYEQYF
>many|TRBV12-3/TRBV12-4|TRBD1|TRBJ1-1
TGTGCCAGCAGACTCAGGGGGCGCGGTGAAGCTTTCTTT
CASRLRGRGEAFF
>many|TRBV5-5|.|TRBJ1-6
TGTGCCAGCAGCCCGCTCGTAGGGGATGGCAATTCACCCCTCCACTTT
CASSPLVGDGNSPLHF
>few|TRBV7-8|.|TRBJ2-1
TGTGCCAGCAGCTTATATGGGTTTTCGTACAATGAGCAGTTCTTC
CASSLYGFSYNEQFF
>many|TRBV24-1|TRBD1|TRBJ2-2
TGTGCCACCAGTGATTGGGATAGGACAGGTAACACCGGGGAGCTGTTTTTT
CATSDWDRTGNTGELFF
>.|TRBV12-3/TRBV12-4|.|TRBJ2-5
TGTGCCAGCAGCACAGACCGATTTCTAGAGACCCAGTACTTC
CASSTDRFLETQYF
>.|TRBV7-9|.|TRBJ1-1
TGTGCCAGCAGCTTAGCCCCCGGACAATTGTCTACTTTCTTT
CASSLAPGQLSTFF